This entry describes one TCR beta chain. This clonotype is medium-sized (0.01 to 0.1%) by frequency; its count is not recorded. There is no known antigen for this receptor. Sequences GTSNPN (CDR1) and SVGIG (CDR2) are obtained from the germline V gene (reference sequence). Spanning cysteine to phenylalanine, the CDR3 consists of 17 amino acids. No DNA was logged. Per sample, approximately 270 ng of peripheral blood genomic DNA, 35,000 to 45,000 genome equivalents, was used for TRB amplification. To amplify TRB rearrangements, a touch-down multiplex PCR protocol was run with the TRB-A and TRB-B primer pools combined in a single tube. Two consecutive PCR reactions with Phusion HS II polymerase added Illumina adapters and sample indices to the amplicons. After gel purification with the NucleoSpin Gel and PCR Clean-up kit, the amplicons were quantified by Qubit and checked for quality on an Agilent 2100 Bioanalyzer. Sequencing of the libraries was done on an Illumina MiSeq with paired-end, single-indexed, 600-cycle runs. Processing in the source paper ran as follows. TRB reads were aligned and assembled with MiXCR version 2.1.12 using the default MiXCR reference library. A clone was defined by each unique CDR3 nucleotide sequence, and analysis was restricted to productive sequences with at least two reads. Alpha-parameterized diversity profiles (alpha 0 to 5), including the Shannon (alpha 1) and Simpson (alpha 2) indices, were computed with an R script to assess repertoire diversity. The tcR package was used to compute combinatorial TRB VJ usage, which was then compared between cohorts by principal component analysis with ade4. Using GLIPH, TCRbeta CDR3s were clustered on pairs of cohorts matched for age and read depth, and a Wilcoxon test was used to compare cluster frequencies. Each CDR3 protein sequence appears as one entry after TCRdb reprocessed the reads, and no DNA is included. These V and J calls derive from TCRdb rather than the authors' analysis. The table of this sample itemizes thousands of distinct CDR3 sequences. Approximately 8.5% of the sample is held by the ten biggest clonotypes.

The data were obtained in a study of T cell clusters in autoimmune cytopenias (dated by TCRdb to the late 2010s). About the investigation overall: Per sample, TRB sequencing gave a median depth of about 50,000 reads and a median of 2,350 distinct TRB clonotypes. Alongside healthy, CLL and autoimmune hepatitis controls, autoimmune cytopenia patients had their peripheral blood TRB and IGH repertoires sequenced at active disease and again during treatment follow-up. The goal of the study was to determine whether autoimmune cytopenia patients have a disease-specific immune repertoire signature that could serve as a blood-based biomarker. The study at large found these results: Around 3-fold more exclusive TRB clusters were observed in healthy donors than in active autoimmune hepatitis patients, consistent with an autoimmunity-wide signature. TRB repertoire shifts, with less even repertoires in secondary cytopenia and CLL, mostly reflected lymphoma bias rather than autoimmunity. The T cell clusters were defined only in silico, and the functional role of the clusters was left to be validated experimentally. In the comparison of secondary cytopenia with CLL, no cluster-lack signature showed up, apparently because the dominant lymphoma-associated repertoire masked the signature. The GLIPH analysis suggested a lack of physiological T cell clusters in primary autoimmune cytopenia patients, since roughly 50 clusters were exclusive to healthy donors whereas about 17 were exclusive to patients.

The material sequenced was peripheral blood. The sequence was collected from a human donor with an autoimmune cytopenia or autoimmune hepatitis (not recorded which). The chain uses TRBV30 and TRBJ1-4. The encoded CDR3 is CAWSALLSGDPRGKLFF. Joined to the reference TRBV30 and TRBJ1-4 proteins, this CDR3 gives the full variable domain: SQTIHQWPATLVQPVGSPLSLECTVEGTSNPNLYWYRQAAGRGLQLLFYSVGIGQISSEVPQNLSASRPQDRQFILSSKKLLLSDSGFYLCAWSALLSGDPRGKLFFGSGTQLSVL.